The 11 T cell receptor beta chains listed next were all sequenced from one sample in a study of STAT3 mutations in large granular lymphocyte leukemia. Whole-study findings and limits: At least one immunodominant TCR beta clonotype appeared in every T-cell large granular lymphocyte leukemia patient.

For these receptors, no antigen is known. Profiling relied on immunoSEQ multiplex PCR, and the TCRdb table lists in-frame clones only, not all of them. The sample shows 35,000 or so clones, 88% of them seen only once. Material for sequencing was PBMCs. The source of these receptors is a human donor with T large granular lymphocyte leukemia. Some clones in this sample may be carry-over from other donors' samples.

The chain is built from TRBV5-1 and TRBJ1-3, with 7 nucleotides matching TRBD1. The CDR3 has 16 amino acids. Germline-derived CDR1 and CDR2 are SGHRS and YFSETQ. Germline trimming cut 4 bases from V and 0 bases from J; bases unmatched to any gene: 7. The DNA for the CDR3 is TGCGCCAGCAGCCTATGGACAGGAGACTCTGGAAACACCATATATTTT. Its protein product is CASSLWTGDSGNTIYF.

V usage is TRBV28 and J usage is TRBJ1-4; no definite D call. Per the germline V gene, CDR1 is MDHEN and CDR2 is SYDVKM. Trimming took 6 bases from V and 0 from J, leaving 14 bases between them. The CDR3 is made up of 16 amino acids. The CDR3 protein is CASSSPVPTTNEKLFF. In DNA, the CDR3 is TGTGCCAGCAGCTCCCCCGTCCCGACAACTAATGAAAAACTGTTTTTT.

This rearrangement joins TRBV4-1 to TRBJ2-5, with TRBD2 matching 12 bases. The CDR3 extends over 15 amino acids. The V gene end was trimmed by 1 base and the J gene end by 5 bases; junction bases not matched to a gene: 2. Germline CDR1 and CDR2: MGHRA and YSYEKL. The CDR3 nucleotides are TGCGCCAGCAGCCAAGGACTAGCGGGGGCGGAGACCCAGTACTTC. It encodes CASSQGLAGAETQYF.

This clone was seen a few times. The chain joins TRBV5-4 to TRBJ2-5; TRBD1 is a possible D gene (7 bases). The germline V gene encodes CDR1 SGHNT and CDR2 YYREEE (reference sequence). V dropped 2 bases and J dropped 2 bases, with 10 bases sitting between them. CDR3 size: 14 residues. DNA of the CDR3: TGTGCCAGCAGCTTACAGGGGACTCAAGAGACCCAGTACTTC. This encodes CASSLQGTQETQYF.

The chain couples TRBV9 to TRBJ2-2; D gene ambiguous. The CDR3 loop spans 18 amino acids. V gave up 4 bases and J gave up 0 bases, with 19 bases separating them. Germline loops: CDR1 SGDLS, CDR2 YYNGEE. CDR3 residues: CASSPYITDISNTGELFF. In nucleotides, the CDR3 is TGTGCCAGCAGCCCGTACATAACAGATATATCGAACACCGGGGAGCTGTTTTTT.

The rearrangement links TRBV18 to TRBJ2-5, with D possibly called TRBD1 or TRBD2 (5 bases each). V was pared by 4 bases and J by 4 bases, with 13 bases between. Germline-derived CDR1 and CDR2 are KGHSH and LQKENI. The CDR3 runs 14 residues. CDR3 nucleotide sequence: TGTGCCAGCTCACGCCAGGTGGGGACAGAGACCCAGTACTTC. Its protein is CASSRQVGTETQYF.

The CDR3: CASSFSPSKAEAFF. As DNA, the CDR3 is TGTGCCAGCAGTTTTTCCCCCTCGAAAGCTGAAGCTTTCTTT. The V gene is TRBV28, the J gene TRBJ1-1; D is uncertain. V was cut by 3 bases and J by 6 bases, with 14 bases left in between. The CDR3 covers 14 residues. The germline gives CDR1 MDHEN, CDR2 SYDVKM.

This sequence joins TRBV19 and TRBJ1-4; D might be TRBD1 (6 bases). V was clipped by 4 bases and J by 5 bases, with 14 bases between them. Germline CDR1 reads LNHDA; CDR2 reads SQIVND (reference sequence). The CDR3 contains 15 residues. CDR3 sequence reads: CASSNTQGVNEKLFF. Here the CDR3 DNA reads TGTGCCAGTAGTAACACACAGGGTGTCAATGAAAAACTGTTTTTT.

The V call is TRBV5-1, the J call TRBJ2-2; TRBD2 might be the D (5 bases). The CDR3 spans 16 residues. The germline V and J ends were trimmed by 4 bases and 4 bases, with 17 bases remaining between them. Germline lookup yields CDR1 SGHRS and CDR2 YFSETQ. CDR3 protein: CASSPLAEPPTGELFF. In DNA form, the CDR3 reads TGCGCCAGCAGCCCGCTAGCTGAGCCTCCCACCGGGGAGCTGTTTTTT. Complete variable domain (other parts from reference TRBV5-1 and TRBJ2-2): KAGVTQTPRYLIKTRGQQVTLSCSPISGHRSVSWYQQTPGQGLQFLFEYFSETQRNKGNFPGRFSGRQFSNSRSEMNVSTLELGDSALYLCASSPLAEPPTGELFFGEGSRLTVL.

This clone appeared a single time. This chain connects TRBV18 to TRBJ2-1, with a weak D call TRBD1 (6 bases). The CDR3 is made up of 16 amino acids. V was cut by 2 bases and J by 0 bases, with 11 bases left in between. The germline CDR1 and CDR2 sequences are KGHSH and LQKENI. DNA of the CDR3: TGTGCCAGCTCACCAAACAGGGCCAGCTCCTACAATGAGCAGTTCTTC. It codes for CASSPNRASSYNEQFF. Full variable domain (remainder filled in from reference TRBV18 and TRBJ2-1): NAGVMQNPRHLVRRRGQEARLRCSPMKGHSHVYWYRQLPEEGLKFMVYLQKENIIDESGMPKERFSAEFPKEGPSILRIQQVVRGDSAAYFCASSPNRASSYNEQFFGPGTRLTVL.

The chain couples TRBV30 to TRBJ1-6, with D hard to call. The CDR3 consists of 13 residues. CDR1 and CDR2 (germline): GTSNPN, SVGIG (reference sequence). Trimming took 0 bases from V and 9 from J, leaving 9 bases between them. The CDR3 nucleotides are TGTGCCTGGAGTGTGGATCTGGGTTCACCCCTCCACTTT. Encoded protein: CAWSVDLGSPLHF.